This T cell receptor (beta chain) was obtained from a study of T cell changes during pregnancy in multiple sclerosis. Trimming took off 9 bases at V and 1 base at J, with 16 bases between the two ends. In germline, CDR1 is MNHNS, CDR2 SASEGT. The CDR3 runs 15 residues. TCRdb's table, derived via immunoSEQ multiplex PCR, lists solely in-frame clones and lacks some. The sample shows about 46,000 clones, 80% to 95% of them seen only once. This sequence was found in a female donor with multiple sclerosis, enrolled in a pregnancy study. The sequencing here drew on peripheral blood, taken in the third trimester of pregnancy. The chain links TRBV6-1 to TRBJ1-3; D gene ambiguous. CDR3 DNA sequence: TGTGCCAGTAGAGACGCTCGGGGTTCTGGAAACACCATATATTTT. Translated, it gives CASRDARGSGNTIYF.